Presented here are 21 T cell receptor beta chains from one specimen sequenced in a study of Graves' ophthalmopathy and Graves' hyperthyroidism. RNA transcripts provided the template for amplifying TCR beta CDR3 regions. First-round RT-PCR employed HTBI primers, with a second-round multiplex PCR after it. Via MiXCR, TCRdb re-called the multiplex PCR reads, giving one row per CDR3 protein. Of roughly 50,000 distinct CDR3 sequences in the sample, under 55% were seen once. Sample: peripheral blood. The receptors were gathered from an adult woman with Graves' ophthalmopathy.

V and J are TRBV2 and TRBJ1-4; D ambiguous. V was pared by 7 bases and J by 2 bases, with 8 bases between. Looked up from germline, CDR1 is SNHLY and CDR2 is FYNNEI. CDR3 length: 13 residues. The CDR3 loop is CASISGTNEKLFF. Here the CDR3 DNA reads TGTGCCAGCATAAGCGGGACTAATGAAAAACTGTTTTTT.

Ten or more counts support this clonotype. The rearrangement joins TRBV7-9 to TRBJ2-1; D is perhaps TRBD2 (5 bases). CDR1 and CDR2 (germline): SEHNR, FQNEAQ (reference sequence). This CDR3 is 12 amino acids long. Trimming left V 1 base short and J 8 bases short, with 6 bases between. The chain's CDR3 is CASSLDGDEQFF. The DNA for the CDR3 is TGTGCCAGCAGCTTAGACGGGGATGAGCAGTTCTTC. Full variable domain (missing parts from reference TRBV7-9 and TRBJ2-1): DTGVSQNPRHKITKRGQNVTFRCDPISEHNRLYWYRQTLGQGPEFLTYFQNEAQLEKSRLLSDRFSAERPKGSFSTLEIQRTEQGDSAMYLCASSLDGDEQFFGPGTRLTVL.

This clonotype has ten or more counts. Since a much larger clone is just one base distant, this may be a read error. The gene calls are TRBV6-1 and TRBJ2-5; TRBD2 might be the D (5 bases). The CDR3 is 15 residues long. V was pared by 0 bases and J by 5 bases, with 13 bases between. Germline CDR1 reads MNHNS; CDR2 reads SASEGT. The CDR3 DNA is TGTGCCAGCAGTGAAGCGGCCGGGGAATTGGAGACCCAGTACTTC. Encoded protein: CASSEAAGELETQYF.

A single count supports this clonotype. Being one base from a much bigger clone, this may be a read error. The missing conserved phenylalanine or tryptophan at the end of this CDR3 makes a read error likely. The gene calls are TRBV28 and TRBJ1-5; weak D call: TRBD1 (5 bases). The ends were cut back, 0 bases at V and 2 bases at J, with 8 bases in the middle. Germline CDR1 and CDR2: MDHEN and SYDVKM. This CDR3 has 15 amino acids. CDR3 region: CASSLWQGRNQPQHL. In DNA, the CDR3 is TGTGCCAGCAGTTTATGGCAGGGTCGCAATCAGCCCCAGCATTTG.

This chain connects TRBV20-1 to TRBJ2-1; TRBD2 aligns across 8 bases. The CDR3 loop spans 14 amino acids. The germline gives CDR1 DFQATT, CDR2 SNEGSKA (reference sequence). Trimming removed 3 bases from V and 9 bases from J; junction bases left unmatched: 10. CDR3 bases: TGCAGTGCTAGTCCCGGGACTAGAGCGGGTGAGCAGTTCTTC. It specifies CSASPGTRAGEQFF.

The rearrangement joins TRBV19 to TRBJ2-1; the match to TRBD1 covers 8 bases. Trimming took 1 base from V and 10 from J; bases not matched to a gene: 9. The CDR3 has 15 amino acids. CDR1 and CDR2 from the germline V gene are LNHDA and SQIVND (reference sequence). The CDR3 reads CASSIGPGGPSEQFF. CDR3 coding DNA: TGTGCCAGTAGTATAGGACCAGGGGGCCCTTCAGAGCAGTTCTTC.

V is TRBV4-1 and J is TRBJ1-3; TRBD1 matches 7 bases. The CDR3 sequence is 18 residues long. Looked up from germline, CDR1 is MGHRA and CDR2 is YSYEKL. V lost 0 bases, J lost 0 bases, and 8 bases stayed unmatched. The CDR3 sequence: CASSQEQGLFFSGNTIYF. The DNA of the CDR3 is TGCGCCAGCAGCCAAGAACAGGGGCTATTTTTCTCTGGAAACACCATATATTTT.

This clonotype was recorded at least ten times. The chain is built from TRBV4-2 and TRBJ2-5, with 13 bases lining up with TRBD2. CDR1 and CDR2 (germline): LGHNA, YNFKEQ. J lost 0 bases, V lost 4 bases, and 5 bases had no gene match. This CDR3 is built from 17 residues. CDR3: CASSRTTSGRDQETQYF. DNA of the CDR3: TGTGCCAGCAGCCGAACAACTAGCGGGAGGGACCAAGAGACCCAGTACTTC.

This chain uses TRBV6-5 with TRBJ2-4; D may be TRBD1 (6 bases). CDR1 and CDR2 from the germline V gene are MNHEY and SVGAGI. This CDR3 spans 16 amino acids. Between the trimmed V and J ends, which lost 6 bases and 12 bases, there was a span of 27 bases. This chain's CDR3 is CASSSSSSGGAYSQYF. The CDR3 coding sequence is TGTGCCAGCAGCTCATCGTCGTCTGGGGGCGCTTACAGTCAGTACTTC.

This clonotype was observed at least ten times. The chain joins TRBV7-2 to TRBJ2-1; TRBD2 might be the D (6 bases). V was trimmed by 4 bases and J by 5 bases, leaving 9 bases between them. CDR1 is SGHTA and CDR2 is FQGNSA in the germline V gene. The CDR3 covers 13 residues. The CDR3 nucleotides are TGTGCCAGCAGCTCGGGACTGAACAATGAGCAGTTCTTC. It encodes CASSSGLNNEQFF. Looking up the rest from reference TRBV7-2 and TRBJ2-1 gives the full variable domain: GAGVSQSPSNKVTEKGKDVELRCDPISGHTALYWYRQSLGQGLEFLIYFQGNSAPDKSGLPSDRFSAERTGGSVSTLTIQRTQQEDSAVYLCASSSGLNNEQFFGPGTRLTVL.

The sample holds a few counts of this clonotype. The gene calls are TRBV7-9 and TRBJ1-2; TRBD1 is a possible D gene (5 bases). V was shortened by 6 bases and J by 4 bases, with 15 bases between the two germline ends. From germline, CDR1 is SEHNR and CDR2 FQNEAQ (reference sequence). This CDR3 is 14 amino acids long. This CDR3 reads CASRVGGGGYGYTF. Written as DNA, the CDR3 is TGTGCCAGCAGGGTTGGGGGGGGGGGCTATGGCTACACCTTC.

This clonotype was seen repeatedly, ten times or more. The V gene is TRBV19, the J gene TRBJ2-1; D remains unclear. V lost 5 bases to trimming and J lost 10 bases, with 12 bases between them. Germline V gene lookup returns CDR1 LNHDA and CDR2 SQIVND (reference sequence). There are 12 residues in the CDR3. The CDR3 DNA reads TGTGCCAGTAGTTCGCCCCACGGGGAGCAGTTCTTC. It yields the protein CASSSPHGEQFF. Full variable domain (rest looked up from reference TRBV19 and TRBJ2-1): DGGITQSPKYLFRKEGQNVTLSCEQNLNHDAMYWYRQDPGQGLRLIYYSQIVNDFQKGDIAEGYSVSREKKESFPLTVTSAQKNPTAFYLCASSSPHGEQFFGPGTRLTVL.

At least ten counts were recorded for this clonotype. The genes are TRBV6-6 and TRBJ2-7; weak D call: TRBD2 (6 bases). The germline V and J ends were trimmed by 2 bases and 7 bases, with 9 bases remaining between them. The germline V gene has CDR1 MNHNY and CDR2 SVGAGI (reference sequence). The CDR3 length is 12 residues. The CDR3 loop reads CASSYTRGEQYF. The CDR3 DNA reads as TGTGCCAGCAGTTACACCCGGGGGGAGCAGTACTTC.

As to this clonotype: One end of the junction is discordant with germline, which a read error may explain. This sequence joins TRBV5-8 and TRBJ2-3, with D perhaps matching TRBD1 (6 bases). Germline assignment: CDR1 SGHTS and CDR2 YDEGEE. The CDR3 spans 16 residues. CDR3 coding DNA: TGTGCCAACAGCCTAAGCGGACAGTCCCTCACAGATACGCTGTATTTT. This translates into CANSLSGQSLTDTLYF.

This clonotype occurred a few times. J is TRBJ1-1 and V is TRBV7-9; D unclear. V was clipped by 6 bases and J by 7 bases, with 12 bases between them. The CDR3 consists of 12 residues. Germline CDR1 and CDR2: SEHNR and FQNEAQ (reference sequence). The CDR3 spells CASSPMGFEAFF. CDR3 in DNA: TGTGCCAGCAGTCCGATGGGGTTTGAAGCTTTCTTT. The full variable domain, rest sourced from reference TRBV7-9 and TRBJ1-1, is DTGVSQNPRHKITKRGQNVTFRCDPISEHNRLYWYRQTLGQGPEFLTYFQNEAQLEKSRLLSDRFSAERPKGSFSTLEIQRTEQGDSAMYLCASSPMGFEAFFGQGTRLTVV.

This clonotype was seen at least ten times. J is TRBJ2-5 and V is TRBV6-1; D remains ambiguous. CDR1 MNHNS and CDR2 SASEGT come from the germline V gene. This CDR3 is 15 amino acids long. V lost 0 bases, J lost 1 base, and 9 bases lay in between. The CDR3 nucleotides read TGTGCCAGCAGTGAAGCGCGTTTGCGCCAAGAGACCCAGTACTTC. This sequence encodes CASSEARLRQETQYF.

This clonotype has at least ten counts. The chain is built from TRBV28 and TRBJ2-1, with 10 bases identical to TRBD2. From germline, CDR1 is MDHEN and CDR2 SYDVKM. The CDR3 sequence is 15 residues long. V dropped 3 bases and J dropped 6; count of bases not matched to a gene: 5. The CDR3 spells CASSFQSSGSNEQFF. CDR3 in DNA: TGTGCCAGCAGTTTTCAGTCTAGCGGGAGCAATGAGCAGTTCTTC.

The chain recombines TRBV7-6 with TRBJ2-1, with 7 bases matching TRBD2. The V gene end was trimmed by 1 base and the J gene end by 14 bases; junction bases not matched to a gene: 2. There are 11 residues in the CDR3. Germline V gene lookup returns CDR1 SGHVS and CDR2 FNYEAQ. CDR3 bases: TGTGCCAGCAGCTTAGTTGGGGGGGAGTTCTTC. Residues: CASSLVGGEFF. The complete variable domain, with remaining parts taken from reference TRBV7-6 and TRBJ2-1, reads GAGVSQSPRYKVTKRGQDVALRCDPISGHVSLYWYRQALGQGPEFLTYFNYEAQQDKSGLPNDRFSAERPEGSISTLTIQRTEQRDSAMYRCASSLVGGEFFGPGTRLTVL.

This clonotype was observed at least ten times. V and J are TRBV28 and TRBJ2-7; TRBD2 might be the D (6 bases). The ends were cut back, 4 bases at V and 2 bases at J, with 9 bases in the middle. Germline CDR1 MDHEN, CDR2 SYDVKM. The CDR3 length is 13 residues. The CDR3 nucleotides read TGTGCCAGCAGTTCTAGCGCTGCCTACGAGCAGTACTTC. Translated: CASSSSAAYEQYF.

This clonotype occurred many times. The V gene is TRBV5-1, the J gene TRBJ1-6, with no clear D. V was pared by 0 bases and J by 2 bases, with 3 bases between. Per germline, CDR1 SGHRS and CDR2 YFSETQ. The CDR3 has 14 residues. The CDR3 coding sequence is TGCGCCAGCAGCTTGGATGCCTATAATTCACCCCTCCACTTT. Encoded protein: CASSLDAYNSPLHF.

The chain uses TRBV19 and TRBJ2-6, with D possibly being TRBD2 (6 bases). Germline-derived CDR1 and CDR2 are LNHDA and SQIVND (reference sequence). This CDR3 spans 16 amino acids. The ends were cut back, 5 bases at V and 4 bases at J, with 15 bases in the middle. CDR3 coding DNA: TGTGCCAGTAGTGCCGAGGAGGGAGCCGGGGCCAACGTCCTGACTTTC. Translating gives CASSAEEGAGANVLTF. The variable domain in full, completed from reference TRBV19 and TRBJ2-6, reads DGGITQSPKYLFRKEGQNVTLSCEQNLNHDAMYWYRQDPGQGLRLIYYSQIVNDFQKGDIAEGYSVSREKKESFPLTVTSAQKNPTAFYLCASSAEEGAGANVLTFGAGSRLTVL.